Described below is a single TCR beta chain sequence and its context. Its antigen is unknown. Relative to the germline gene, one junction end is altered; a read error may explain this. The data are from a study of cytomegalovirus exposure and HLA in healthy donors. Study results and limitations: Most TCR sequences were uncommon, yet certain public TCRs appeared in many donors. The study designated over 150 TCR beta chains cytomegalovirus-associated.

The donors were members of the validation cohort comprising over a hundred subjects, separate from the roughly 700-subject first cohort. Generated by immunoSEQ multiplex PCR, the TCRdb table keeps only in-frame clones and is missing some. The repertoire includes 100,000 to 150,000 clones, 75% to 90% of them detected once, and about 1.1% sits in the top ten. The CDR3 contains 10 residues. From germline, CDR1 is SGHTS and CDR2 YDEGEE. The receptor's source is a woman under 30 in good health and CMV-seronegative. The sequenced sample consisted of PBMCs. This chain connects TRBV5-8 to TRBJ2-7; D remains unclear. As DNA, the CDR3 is TGTGCCAGCAGCTTGTTTGTCAGTTCCTTC. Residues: CASSLFVSSF. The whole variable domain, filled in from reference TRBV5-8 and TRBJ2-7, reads EAGVTQSPTHLIKTRGQQATLRCSPISGHTSVYWYQQALGLGLQFLLWYDEGEERNRGNFPPRFSGRQFPNYSSELNVNALELEDSALYLCASSLFVSSFGPGTRLTVT.